These T cell receptor beta chains were read from a single sample in a study of cytomegalovirus exposure and HLA in healthy donors. The repertoire was sequenced with immunoSEQ multiplex PCR; TCRdb's copy has only in-frame clones and lacks some. The sample lists 85,000 to 100,000 clones, around four fifths occurring once. Sequenced: PBMCs. The source of these receptors is a man aged 50 or older in good health and CMV-seropositive. CDR3s include the opening cysteine and the closing phenylalanine or tryptophan. A D gene is named only where the DNA matches it firmly. Clone size is stated in some rows and not others, as once, few, many or a class when expanded.

TGCGCCAGCAGCCGAGCGACAGAGCTCTATGGCTACACCTTC,CASSRATELYGYTF,.,TRBV4-3,14,TRBJ1-2,.
TGTGCCATCAGTGATACCCAGGGCCGATCGGAGACCCAGTACTTC,CAISDTQGRSETQYF,.,TRBV10-3,15,TRBJ2-5,.
TGTGCCAGCAGCATAAGGGACAGACACAATGAGCAGTTCTTC,CASSIRDRHNEQFF,.,TRBV5-6,14,TRBJ2-1,TRBD1
TGCGCCAGCAGCCAACGGACAGGGGGCTCCGGGAAAAATGAAAAACTGTTTTTT,CASSQRTGGSGKNEKLFF,few,TRBV4-3,18,TRBJ1-4,TRBD1
TGTGCCAGCAGCGGCGGACAGGCTAATGAAAAACTGTTTTTT,CASSGGQANEKLFF,once,TRBV9,14,TRBJ1-4,TRBD1
TGTGCCAGCAGCTTTAAAGGCGTTGGGGGGTATCAGCCCCAGAATTTT,CASSFKGVGGYQPQNF,.,TRBV5-6,16,TRBJ1-5,.
TGTGCCAGCAGTGAAGTCGGGAACACCGGGGAGCTGTTTTTT,CASSEVGNTGELFF,once,TRBV6-1,14,TRBJ2-2,.
TGTGCCAGCAGCTTAGCCTCGGGGCTAGCGGGGGCACAAACCTACGAGCAGTACTTC,CASSLASGLAGAQTYEQYF,once,TRBV7-8,19,TRBJ2-7,TRBD2
TGTGCCAGCTCACCGAATCAGGGGAACACCGGGGAGCTGTTTTTT,CASSPNQGNTGELFF,.,TRBV18,15,TRBJ2-2,.
TGTGCCAGCAGCGGTGCCCGTGCTTGGACAGACTCTAACTATGGCTACACCTTC,CASSGARAWTDSNYGYTF,.,TRBV9,18,TRBJ1-2,.
TGTGCCAGCAGCTTAAATTCGGGGGAGACCCAGTACTTC,CASSLNSGETQYF,.,TRBV7-8,13,TRBJ2-5,.
TGTGCCAGCCTCCTCATGAGTCGAGAGACCCAGTACTTC,CASLLMSRETQYF,.,TRBV2,13,TRBJ2-5,.
TGTGCCAGTAGCGACTCCAGGGATGGCTATGGCTACACCTTC,CASSDSRDGYGYTF,medium-sized,TRBV19,14,TRBJ1-2,.